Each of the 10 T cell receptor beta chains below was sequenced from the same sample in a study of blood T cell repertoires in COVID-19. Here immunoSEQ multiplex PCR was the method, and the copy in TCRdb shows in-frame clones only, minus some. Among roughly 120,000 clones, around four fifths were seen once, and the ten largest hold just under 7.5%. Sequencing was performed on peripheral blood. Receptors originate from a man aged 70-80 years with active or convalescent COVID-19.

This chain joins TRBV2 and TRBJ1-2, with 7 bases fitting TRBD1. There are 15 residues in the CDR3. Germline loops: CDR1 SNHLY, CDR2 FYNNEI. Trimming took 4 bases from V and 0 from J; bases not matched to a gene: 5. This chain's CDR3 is CASSGQGPTNYGYTF. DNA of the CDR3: TGTGCCAGCAGTGGACAGGGCCCTACTAACTATGGCTACACCTTC.

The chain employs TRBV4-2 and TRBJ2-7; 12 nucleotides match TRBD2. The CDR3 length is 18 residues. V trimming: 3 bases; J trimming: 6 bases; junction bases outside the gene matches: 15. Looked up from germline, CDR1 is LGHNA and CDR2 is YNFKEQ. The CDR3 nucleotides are TGTGCCAGCAGCCATACCCCCGGACTAGCGGGAAATTGGGTCGAGCAGTACTTC. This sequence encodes CASSHTPGLAGNWVEQYF.

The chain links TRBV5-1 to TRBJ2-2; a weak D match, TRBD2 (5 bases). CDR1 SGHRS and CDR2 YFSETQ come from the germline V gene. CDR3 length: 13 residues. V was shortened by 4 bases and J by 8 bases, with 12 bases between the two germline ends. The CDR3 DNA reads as TGCGCCAGCAGCCCGACCGGGGAAGGGGAGCTGTTTTTT. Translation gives CASSPTGEGELFF.

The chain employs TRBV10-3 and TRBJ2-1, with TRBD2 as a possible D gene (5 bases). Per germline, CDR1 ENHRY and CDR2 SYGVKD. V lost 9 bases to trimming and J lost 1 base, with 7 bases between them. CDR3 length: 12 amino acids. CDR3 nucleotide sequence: TGTGCCATTGGGAGTTCCTACAATGAGCAGTTCTTC. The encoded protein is CAIGSSYNEQFF.

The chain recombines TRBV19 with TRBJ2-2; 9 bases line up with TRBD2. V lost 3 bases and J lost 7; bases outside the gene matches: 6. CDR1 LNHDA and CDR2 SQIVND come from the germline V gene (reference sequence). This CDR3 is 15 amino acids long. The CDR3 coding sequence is TGTGCCAGTAGTATTTCGAGCGGGAGGATCGGGGAGCTGTTTTTT. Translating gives CASSISSGRIGELFF. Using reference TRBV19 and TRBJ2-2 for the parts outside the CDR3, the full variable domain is DGGITQSPKYLFRKEGQNVTLSCEQNLNHDAMYWYRQDPGQGLRLIYYSQIVNDFQKGDIAEGYSVSREKKESFPLTVTSAQKNPTAFYLCASSISSGRIGELFFGEGSRLTVL.

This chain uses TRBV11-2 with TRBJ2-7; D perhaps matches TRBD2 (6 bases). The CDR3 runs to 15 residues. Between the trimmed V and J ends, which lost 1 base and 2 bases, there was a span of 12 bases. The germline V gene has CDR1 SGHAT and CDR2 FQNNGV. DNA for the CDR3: TGTGCCAGCAGCTTAGCGGGCGGGGTCCCCTACGAGCAGTACTTC. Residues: CASSLAGGVPYEQYF.

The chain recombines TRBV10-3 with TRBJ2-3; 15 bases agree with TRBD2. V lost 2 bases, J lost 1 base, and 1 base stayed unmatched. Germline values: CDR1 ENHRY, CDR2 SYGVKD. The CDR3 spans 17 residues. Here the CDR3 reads CAISEGLAGGRTDTQYF. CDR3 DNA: TGTGCCATCAGTGAGGGACTAGCGGGGGGGCGCACAGATACGCAGTATTTT.

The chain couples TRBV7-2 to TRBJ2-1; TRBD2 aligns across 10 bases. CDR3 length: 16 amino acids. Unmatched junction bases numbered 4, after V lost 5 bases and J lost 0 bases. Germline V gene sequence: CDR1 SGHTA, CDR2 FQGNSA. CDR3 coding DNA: TGTGCCAGCAGCAAACTAGCGGGACTCTCCTACAATGAGCAGTTCTTC. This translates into CASSKLAGLSYNEQFF.

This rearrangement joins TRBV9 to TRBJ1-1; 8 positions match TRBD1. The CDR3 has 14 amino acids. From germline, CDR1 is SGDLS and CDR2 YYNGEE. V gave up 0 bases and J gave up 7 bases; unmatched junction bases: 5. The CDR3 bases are TGTGCCAGCAGCGTAGTTCCAGGGGGCATTGAAGCTTTCTTT. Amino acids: CASSVVPGGIEAFF.

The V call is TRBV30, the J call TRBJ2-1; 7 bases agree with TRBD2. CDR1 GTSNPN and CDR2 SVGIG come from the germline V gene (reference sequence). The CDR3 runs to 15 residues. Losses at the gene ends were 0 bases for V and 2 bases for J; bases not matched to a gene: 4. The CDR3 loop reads CAWSVRGGAYNEQFF. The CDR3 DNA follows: TGTGCCTGGAGTGTACGTGGGGGGGCCTACAATGAGCAGTTCTTC.